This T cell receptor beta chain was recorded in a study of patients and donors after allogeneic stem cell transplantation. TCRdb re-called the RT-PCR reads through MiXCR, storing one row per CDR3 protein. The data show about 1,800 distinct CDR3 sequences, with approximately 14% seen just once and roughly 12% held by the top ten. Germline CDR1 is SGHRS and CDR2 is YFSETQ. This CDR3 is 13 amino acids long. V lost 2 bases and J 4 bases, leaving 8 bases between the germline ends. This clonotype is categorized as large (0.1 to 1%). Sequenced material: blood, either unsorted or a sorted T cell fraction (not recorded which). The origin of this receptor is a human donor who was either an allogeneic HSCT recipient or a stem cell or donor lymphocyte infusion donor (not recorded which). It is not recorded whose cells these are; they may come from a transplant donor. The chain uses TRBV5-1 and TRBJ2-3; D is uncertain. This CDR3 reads CASSLRSADTQYF. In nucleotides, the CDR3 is TGCGCCAGCAGCTTAAGATCAGCAGATACGCAGTATTTT.